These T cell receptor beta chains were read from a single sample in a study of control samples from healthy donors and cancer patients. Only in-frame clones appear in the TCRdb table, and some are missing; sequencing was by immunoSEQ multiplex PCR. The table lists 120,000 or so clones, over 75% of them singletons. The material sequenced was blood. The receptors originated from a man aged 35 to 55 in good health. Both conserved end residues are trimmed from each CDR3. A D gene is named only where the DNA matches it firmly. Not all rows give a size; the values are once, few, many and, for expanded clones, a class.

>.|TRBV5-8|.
ASSLGSSYNEQF
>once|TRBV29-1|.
SVDLNYEQY
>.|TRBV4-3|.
ASSRQGLGTGELF
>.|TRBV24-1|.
ATSDLQAGRQTQY
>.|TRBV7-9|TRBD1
ASSSYLGQGINTEAF
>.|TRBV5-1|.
ASSLGSGNGYT
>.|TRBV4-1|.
ASSQVGRGSGANVLT
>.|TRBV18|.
ASSPPVGSGNTIY
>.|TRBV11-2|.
ASSSLTGEAF
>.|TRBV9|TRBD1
ASSPTRQGNSPLH
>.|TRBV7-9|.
ASSLGLVNQETQY
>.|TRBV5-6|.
ASRHWDTGELF
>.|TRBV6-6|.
ASSYGGTDTQY
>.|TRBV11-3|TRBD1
ASSLEITGGGYEQY
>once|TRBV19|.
ASSIWQLYQPQH
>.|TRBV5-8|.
ASSERRGRDGYT
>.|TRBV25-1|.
GSGGHLNEKLF
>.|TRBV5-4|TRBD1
ASSFPNLQGANTGELF
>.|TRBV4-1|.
ASSQAPSGALINQPQH
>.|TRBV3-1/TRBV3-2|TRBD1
ASSPRQGVYNEQF
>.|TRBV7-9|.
ASSRSRESGEKLF
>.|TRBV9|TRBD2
ASSRSSSGGPSTDTQY
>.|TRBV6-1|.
ASSEERRITNYGYT
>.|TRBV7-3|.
ASSPGPRNSPLH
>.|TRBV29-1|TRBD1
SVEGTGDVGYT
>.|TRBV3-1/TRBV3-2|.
ASSQDQGTWETQY
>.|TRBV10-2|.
ASTGTFLSGANVLT
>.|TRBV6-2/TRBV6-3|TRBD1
ASSKGQHNSPLH
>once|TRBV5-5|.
ASSLISLNTEAF
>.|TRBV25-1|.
ASSRLKATDTQY
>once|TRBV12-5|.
ASGLVDGQLYNEQF
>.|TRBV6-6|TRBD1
ASSYRTGHHDSPLH
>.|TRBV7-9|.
ASSRRSSYNEQF
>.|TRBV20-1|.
SARGGDTQY
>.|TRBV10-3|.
AISDVGATQY
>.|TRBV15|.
ATSRQLDNGYEQY